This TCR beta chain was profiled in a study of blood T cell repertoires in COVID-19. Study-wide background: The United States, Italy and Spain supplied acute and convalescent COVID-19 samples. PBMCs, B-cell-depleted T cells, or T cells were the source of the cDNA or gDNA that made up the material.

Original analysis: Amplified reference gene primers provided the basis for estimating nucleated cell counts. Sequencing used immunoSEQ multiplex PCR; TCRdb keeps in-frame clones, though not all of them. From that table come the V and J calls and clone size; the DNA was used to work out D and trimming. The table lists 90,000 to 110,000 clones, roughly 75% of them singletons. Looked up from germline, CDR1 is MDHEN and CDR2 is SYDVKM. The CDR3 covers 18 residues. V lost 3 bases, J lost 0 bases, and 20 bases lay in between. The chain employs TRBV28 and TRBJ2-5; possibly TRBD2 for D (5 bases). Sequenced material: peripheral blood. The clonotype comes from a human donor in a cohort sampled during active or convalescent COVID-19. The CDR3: CASSFMGWGALYQETQYF. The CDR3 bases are TGTGCCAGCAGTTTTATGGGGTGGGGAGCTTTGTACCAAGAGACCCAGTACTTC.